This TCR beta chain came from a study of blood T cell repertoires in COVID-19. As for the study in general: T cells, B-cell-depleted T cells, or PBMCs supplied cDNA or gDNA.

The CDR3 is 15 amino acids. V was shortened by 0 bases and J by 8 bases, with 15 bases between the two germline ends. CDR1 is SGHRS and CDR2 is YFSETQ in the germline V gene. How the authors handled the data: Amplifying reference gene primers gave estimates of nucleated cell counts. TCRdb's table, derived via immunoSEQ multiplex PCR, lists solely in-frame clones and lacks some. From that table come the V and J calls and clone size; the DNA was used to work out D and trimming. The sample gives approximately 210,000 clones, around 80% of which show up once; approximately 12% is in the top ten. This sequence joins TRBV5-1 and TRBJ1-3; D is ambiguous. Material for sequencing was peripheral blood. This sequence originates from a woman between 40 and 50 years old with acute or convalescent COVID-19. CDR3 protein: CASSLEGSGWDTIYF. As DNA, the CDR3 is TGCGCCAGCAGCTTGGAGGGCAGCGGTTGGGACACCATATATTTT.